Listed below are T cell receptor beta chains from one sample, sequenced in a study of radiotherapy plus CTLA-4 blockade in lung cancer. Generated by immunoSEQ multiplex PCR, the TCRdb table keeps only in-frame clones and is missing some. Altogether tens of thousands of clones are present, around 72% being singletons, with the ten largest covering approximately 3.3%. Sequences were derived from peripheral blood, sampled from a patient treated with radiotherapy plus ipilimumab. All receptors come from a human donor with non-small cell lung cancer who had a complete response to radiotherapy plus ipilimumab. Both conserved end residues are part of each CDR3. The D gene is left open where the match is weak. Clone size is not always given. Where it is, it says once, few, many or a class for expanded clones.

clone_size,cdr3_length,d_call,v_call,j_call,cdr3_nt,cdr3_aa
-,13,-,TRBV30,TRBJ1-5,TGTGCCTGGGGCGGAGGGGGCAATCAGCCCCAGCATTTT,CAWGGGGNQPQHF
-,11,-,TRBV29-1,TRBJ2-1,TGCAGCGTTGGTAACTACAATGAGCAGTTCTTC,CSVGNYNEQFF
-,16,TRBD1,TRBV28,TRBJ2-2,TGTGCCAGCAGCCTCACAGGGGGCGTGAGGTTGGGGGAGCTGTTTTTT,CASSLTGGVRLGELFF
few,17,TRBD2,TRBV19,TRBJ2-2,TGTGCCAGTAGATTGGGGCTAGCGGGAGGGTACACCGGGGAGCTGTTTTTT,CASRLGLAGGYTGELFF
-,14,TRBD1,TRBV11-2,TRBJ2-7,TGTGCCAGCAGGGGGACAGGGGGACTCTACGAGCAGTACTTC,CASRGTGGLYEQYF
few,13,TRBD1,TRBV7-3,TRBJ2-5,TGTGCCAGCAGCCAGACAGGGAAGGAGACCCAGTACTTC,CASSQTGKETQYF
-,15,TRBD1,TRBV5-1,TRBJ2-7,TGCGCCAGCAGCTTGGTCCCCGGGACAGCCTACGAGCAGTACTTC,CASSLVPGTAYEQYF
-,14,-,TRBV5-1,TRBJ1-1,TGCGCCAGCAGCCCGACAGCTGTGAACACTGAAGCTTTCTTT,CASSPTAVNTEAFF
-,16,TRBD1,TRBV5-4,TRBJ2-1,TGTGCCAGCAGCCTGATGGGGACAGGGGCGGGCAATGAGCAGTTCTTC,CASSLMGTGAGNEQFF
few,14,-,TRBV7-9,TRBJ2-7,TGTGCCAGCAGCTTAGATAGATATCCCTACGAGCAGTACTTC,CASSLDRYPYEQYF
-,12,-,TRBV28,TRBJ1-2,TGTGCCAGCAGTCCGAGGAGGGTGGGCTACACCTTC,CASSPRRVGYTF
few,13,-,TRBV19,TRBJ2-7,TGTGCCAGTAGTATCACGGGTTCCTACGAGCAGTACTTC,CASSITGSYEQYF
-,15,-,TRBV6-5,TRBJ1-6,TGTGCCAGCAGTCTCGGACAGCCAGATAATTCACCCCTCCACTTT,CASSLGQPDNSPLHF
-,15,TRBD2,TRBV9,TRBJ2-5,TGTGCCAGCAGCGTTCTGGGAGGGCCGACAGAGACCCAGTACTTC,CASSVLGGPTETQYF
-,14,-,TRBV9,TRBJ1-3,TGTGCCAGCAGCGTCTCCATGGCCGGAAACACCATATATTTT,CASSVSMAGNTIYF
-,15,TRBD2,TRBV5-1,TRBJ2-1,TGCGCCAGCAGCGGAGGACTAGTTGCCTACAATGAGCAGTTCTTC,CASSGGLVAYNEQFF
few,14,TRBD2,TRBV15,TRBJ2-1,TGTGCCACCTCCCGCCGGGAGGGCTACAATGAGCAGTTCTTC,CATSRREGYNEQFF
-,14,-,TRBV27,TRBJ2-7,TGTGCCAGCAGTTCCAGGGGCGCAGCGTACGAGCAGTACTTC,CASSSRGAAYEQYF
-,16,TRBD2,TRBV19,TRBJ2-2,TGTGCCAGTAAAAAGGCCCGGGGACTAGCCGAAATTGAGCTGTTTTTT,CASKKARGLAEIELFF
once,16,TRBD1,TRBV5-1,TRBJ2-5,TGCGCCAGCAGCCCGGGGGACAGGGGGCAGGGAGAGACCCAGTACTTC,CASSPGDRGQGETQYF
-,14,-,TRBV30,TRBJ2-5,TGTGCCTGGAGTGTACCTGGGCGGGAAAAGACCCAGTACTTC,CAWSVPGREKTQYF
few,16,-,TRBV6-5,TRBJ1-3,TGTGCCAGCAGTTACTCCGGTCCCAGGCTTGGAAACACCATATATTTT,CASSYSGPRLGNTIYF
-,18,TRBD2,TRBV11-2,TRBJ2-3,TGTGCCAGCACGTCGGGGACTAGCGGGAGCGGGGGCACAGATACGCAGTATTTT,CASTSGTSGSGGTDTQYF
-,14,-,TRBV28,TRBJ2-5,TGTGCCAGCAGATTCCTCGGGAGCAGAGAGACCCAGTACTTC,CASRFLGSRETQYF
-,14,-,TRBV27,TRBJ1-5,TGTGCCAGCAGCCACACCGGGACAAGTCAGCCCCAGCATTTT,CASSHTGTSQPQHF
-,18,-,TRBV7-8,TRBJ1-2,TGTGCCAGCAGCTTAGGTGTTTCTGCCCGGGGGGGGGACTATGGCTACACCTTC,CASSLGVSARGGDYGYTF
medium-sized,10,-,TRBV20-1,TRBJ1-2,TGCAGTGCCTACGAGTATGGCTACACCTTC,CSAYEYGYTF
-,16,-,TRBV18,TRBJ2-1,TGTGCCAGCTCACCACCGGGTCGGGTAATCTACAATGAGCAGTTCTTC,CASSPPGRVIYNEQFF
few,15,TRBD1,TRBV18,TRBJ2-7,TGTGCCAGCTCACCCCTTGACAGGGGTACCTACGAGCAGTACTTC,CASSPLDRGTYEQYF
-,14,-,TRBV19,TRBJ1-1,TGTGCCAGTAGTATTGGGGGGATCGGAACTGAAGCTTTCTTT,CASSIGGIGTEAFF
-,15,TRBD2,TRBV5-8,TRBJ2-2,TGTGCCAGCAGCTTGCTAGCGGGAGGTCCCGGGGAGCTGTTTTTT,CASSLLAGGPGELFF
-,15,-,TRBV7-9,TRBJ2-2,TGTGCCAGCAGCCAGCCGACAGGGAGGACCGGGGAGCTGTTTTTT,CASSQPTGRTGELFF
-,14,TRBD2,TRBV2,TRBJ2-7,TGTGCCAGCGTTTTGCCGGCGGGAGCCCACGAGCAGTACTTC,CASVLPAGAHEQYF
few,19,TRBD2,TRBV18,TRBJ2-7,TGTGCCAGCTCACCCGCGGCGCCGGCTAGCGGGGGAAGCTCCTACGAGCAGTACTTC,CASSPAAPASGGSSYEQYF
few,14,-,TRBV16,TRBJ1-4,TGTGCCAGCAGCCAATCGTCGCAGAATGAAAAACTGTTTTTT,CASSQSSQNEKLFF
-,16,TRBD1,TRBV6-1,TRBJ2-3,TGTGCCAGCAGTGACCACAGGGGAACTAGCACAGATACGCAGTATTTT,CASSDHRGTSTDTQYF
-,15,TRBD2,TRBV11-2,TRBJ2-2,TGTGCCAGCAGCCTAGCGGGAGGTGGAACCGGGGAGCTGTTTTTT,CASSLAGGGTGELFF
-,15,-,TRBV5-6,TRBJ1-6,TGTGCCAGCAGCTCCCTGGTGGGCCAGGGTTCACCCCTCCACTTT,CASSSLVGQGSPLHF